The 9 T cell receptor beta chains listed next were all sequenced from one sample in a study of T cell responses to AZD1222 COVID-19 vaccine. Generated by immunoSEQ multiplex PCR, the TCRdb table keeps only in-frame clones and is missing some. This table holds roughly 140,000 clones, around 89% found once. The source material was peripheral blood, sampled on day 0 of AZD1222 vaccination. All receptors derive from an adult in good health.

The chain carries TRBV7-9 and TRBJ1-6, with TRBD1 as a possible D gene (5 bases). From germline, CDR1 is SEHNR and CDR2 FQNEAQ (reference sequence). CDR3 length: 15 amino acids. Trimming removed 3 bases from V and 2 bases from J, with 8 bases in between. CDR3: CASSFTGPYNSPLHF. The CDR3 DNA is TGTGCCAGCAGCTTTACAGGTCCCTATAATTCACCCCTCCACTTT.

This chain connects TRBV5-1 to TRBJ1-2; D unresolved. The germline V gene has CDR1 SGHRS and CDR2 YFSETQ. The CDR3 covers 13 residues. The germline V and J ends were trimmed by 3 bases and 5 bases, with 11 bases remaining between them. CDR3 nucleotide sequence: TGCGCCAGCAGCTCCTTAACAGATTATGGCTACACCTTC. This translates into CASSSLTDYGYTF.

The V and J genes are TRBV5-8 and TRBJ2-7; D is perhaps TRBD1 (7 bases). Deletions cut 0 bases from V and 2 bases from J, with 12 bases between. Germline values: CDR1 SGHTS, CDR2 YDEGEE. This CDR3 region has 15 residues. The CDR3 protein is CASSLGGDRPYEQYF. Written as DNA, the CDR3 is TGTGCCAGCAGCTTGGGGGGGGACAGACCCTACGAGCAGTACTTC. The entire variable domain, with the rest obtained from reference TRBV5-8 and TRBJ2-7, is as follows: EAGVTQSPTHLIKTRGQQATLRCSPISGHTSVYWYQQALGLGLQFLLWYDEGEERNRGNFPPRFSGRQFPNYSSELNVNALELEDSALYLCASSLGGDRPYEQYFGPGTRLTVT.

CDR3 nucleotides: TGTGCCATCAGTGAGTCTGCCCGACTAGTGGCGCAGTTCTTC. The encoded protein is CAISESARLVAQFF. The V call is TRBV10-3, the J call TRBJ2-1; possible D gene TRBD2, 6 bases. There are 14 residues in the CDR3. Deletions cut 0 bases from V and 12 bases from J, with 15 bases between. CDR1 is ENHRY and CDR2 is SYGVKD in the germline V gene.

This clone was detected only once. The chain is built from TRBV7-2 and TRBJ2-1; 8 bases align to TRBD1. V trimming: 5 bases; J trimming: 10 bases; junction bases outside the gene matches: 10. The CDR3 has 14 residues. The germline gives CDR1 SGHTA, CDR2 FQGNSA. The CDR3 loop reads CASSPGQGLGEQFF. For the CDR3, the DNA is TGTGCCAGCAGCCCAGGACAGGGCCTCGGGGAGCAGTTCTTC. Complete variable domain (other parts from reference TRBV7-2 and TRBJ2-1): GAGVSQSPSNKVTEKGKDVELRCDPISGHTALYWYRQSLGQGLEFLIYFQGNSAPDKSGLPSDRFSAERTGGSVSTLTIQRTQQEDSAVYLCASSPGQGLGEQFFGPGTRLTVL.

The count of this clone is one. V usage is TRBV4-3 and J usage is TRBJ1-4, with D possibly being TRBD1 (5 bases). V shed 1 base and J shed 7 bases, with 16 bases lying between them. The CDR3 is made up of 16 amino acids. Germline V CDR1 and CDR2: LGHNA, YSLEER. The chain's CDR3 is CASSQGQRAGFEKLFF. The CDR3 DNA sequence: TGCGCCAGCAGCCAAGGTCAGCGGGCAGGGTTTGAAAAACTGTTTTTT.

The chain's CDR3 is CASSRTGGTYEQYF. CDR3 DNA sequence: TGTGCCAGCAGCCGGACAGGGGGCACCTACGAGCAGTACTTC. The rearrangement joins TRBV3-1 (or the pseudogene TRBV3-2) to TRBJ2-7; TRBD1 agrees at 11 bases. Germline CDR1 and CDR2: LGHDT and YNNKEL (reference sequence). Trimming cost V 4 bases and J 2 bases; bases outside gene matches: 1. This CDR3 contains 14 residues.

This clone was observed a single time. V usage is TRBV12-3 or TRBV12-4 and J usage is TRBJ1-4; D not certain. The CDR3 totals 12 residues. Deletions cut 4 bases from V and 7 bases from J, with 7 bases between. In nucleotides, the CDR3 is TGTGCCAGCAGTTCTGTAGGTGAAAAACTGTTTTTT. As protein: CASSSVGEKLFF.

The CDR3, as DNA: TGTGCCAGCAGCCCCCAGCCCCAGCGGGATAGCACAGATACGCAGTATTTT. It translates to CASSPQPQRDSTDTQYF. The chain links TRBV4-2 to TRBJ2-3; TRBD2 agrees at 7 bases. The V segment lost 4 bases and the J segment 0 bases; nucleotides outside the gene matches: 10. The CDR3 has 17 residues. Germline V CDR1 and CDR2: LGHNA, YNFKEQ.